Listed below are T cell receptor beta chains from one sample, sequenced in a study of blood T cell repertoires in COVID-19. Clones were read by immunoSEQ multiplex PCR, and TCRdb kept only the in-frame ones, dropping some. The data hold some 200,000 clones, with about 87% observed a single time. The sequencing sample was made of PBMCs or T cells enriched from blood (not recorded which). These receptors all stem from a man between 18 and 35 years old with acute COVID-19. CDR3s include the opening cysteine and the closing phenylalanine or tryptophan. A D gene is named only where the DNA matches it firmly.

V,J,D,CDR3
TRBV14,TRBJ2-3,.,CASSQFNTDTQYF
TRBV4-3,TRBJ2-1,TRBD2,CASSQDRREVREQFF
TRBV28,TRBJ2-5,TRBD2,CASSLGGEETQYF
TRBV27,TRBJ1-2,TRBD1,CASRGTGGLGYTF
TRBV18,TRBJ1-2,.,CASSPPGGLHHYGYTF
TRBV29-1,TRBJ2-2,.,CSANVLATGELFF
TRBV27,TRBJ1-6,.,CASSPGLSYNSPLHF
TRBV9,TRBJ2-1,TRBD2,CASSVGDSGMDNEQFF
TRBV4-2,TRBJ2-7,TRBD1,CASSQDRGTGGYEQYF
TRBV18,TRBJ2-1,.,CASSRGQSDNEQFF
TRBV19,TRBJ2-7,.,CASSIGPRSYEQYF
TRBV11-3,TRBJ1-2,TRBD1,CASSSAPDRGRFGYGYTF
TRBV20-1,TRBJ2-1,TRBD2,CSSWGGNEQFF
TRBV13,TRBJ2-7,TRBD1,CASVSWDRRFYEQYF
TRBV19,TRBJ1-2,TRBD1,CASSIRDRGHPNYGYTF
TRBV28,TRBJ1-2,.,CASSSVYGYTF
TRBV6-5,TRBJ2-3,.,CASSYATSTDTQYF
TRBV7-6,TRBJ1-2,TRBD1,CASSPGTGGGYGYTF
TRBV18,TRBJ2-1,TRBD1,CASFTLVWDRGPLYNEQFF
TRBV28,TRBJ1-5,.,CASSSPRGGNQPQHF
TRBV28,TRBJ2-1,TRBD2,CASSSGTSGTLLYNEQFF
TRBV7-3,TRBJ1-2,TRBD1,CASSPAPRDRANYGYTF
TRBV4-1,TRBJ2-2,TRBD1,CASSYGQDTGELFF
TRBV28,TRBJ2-7,.,CASRGEGGTFEQYF
TRBV10-1,TRBJ2-3,TRBD1,CASSEWTGRTADTQYF
TRBV19,TRBJ2-3,TRBD1,CASSIGSGGLFDTQYF
TRBV7-8,TRBJ2-1,TRBD2,CASSFPLGGGGGDEQFF
TRBV21-1,TRBJ1-2,.,CASSKSSTANYGYTF
TRBV5-1,TRBJ1-1,.,CASSFEGNTEAFF
TRBV5-1,TRBJ2-1,.,CASSLVLRGGSVSYNEQFF
TRBV2,TRBJ1-5,.,CASSEAQRSSNQPQHF
TRBV11-3,TRBJ2-5,TRBD2,CASSLGRTSRETQYF
TRBV12-3/TRBV12-4,TRBJ2-1,.,CASSFSYEQFF
TRBV6-2/TRBV6-3,TRBJ2-3,TRBD2,CASSFPGLAGGPEEIDTQYF
TRBV29-1,TRBJ2-3,TRBD2,CSVSFGGGGTDTQYF
TRBV9,TRBJ1-2,.,CASSESFYGYTF
TRBV5-1,TRBJ1-1,TRBD1,CASRAMDRVWTEAFF
TRBV9,TRBJ2-1,TRBD2,CASSVGGRAGDEQFF
TRBV25-1,TRBJ2-7,.,CASSEEYGESNEQYF
TRBV4-1,TRBJ1-5,.,CASSQGAGHSNQPQHF
TRBV18,TRBJ2-7,TRBD1,CASSPGTVYEQYF
TRBV4-3,TRBJ2-2,TRBD1,CASSHDGQGAGTGELFF
TRBV5-4,TRBJ2-7,TRBD1,CASSSADRGQDEQYF
TRBV7-2,TRBJ2-1,.,CASSAPSNEQFF
TRBV6-5,TRBJ1-1,.,CASSTGAEAFF
TRBV19,TRBJ2-1,TRBD1,CASNAGTGYNEQFF
TRBV24-1,TRBJ1-3,.,CATSDRFGNTIYF
TRBV6-4,TRBJ2-3,TRBD2,CASSDSSGGTDTQYF
TRBV27,TRBJ2-1,.,CASSLTQSPDEQFF
TRBV2,TRBJ1-1,TRBD1,CASRIDRGPEAFF